This is a list of T cell receptor beta chains from one sample in a study of shared T cell receptors in the human thymus. The table came from immunoSEQ multiplex PCR; TCRdb's copy has only in-frame clones and leaves some out. The sample shows hundreds of thousands of clones, over 75% of them seen only once. These data were also filed under a second study, of human thymus T cells.

The source material was thymocytes. Receptors originate from a boy in the first two years of life with a congenital heart defect. Each CDR3 is given with its conserved first and last residue. A D gene is named only where the DNA matches it firmly. The size entry is marked missing in some rows and otherwise reads once, few, many or a size class.

>.|TRBJ1-4|once|TRBV18
CASSPRSGGDHNEKLFF
TGTGCCAGCTCACCACGTTCGGGGGGCGATCATAATGAAAAACTGTTTTTT
>TRBD1|TRBJ1-2|.|TRBV30
CAWSSRQGGGYGYTF
TGTGCCTGGAGTTCTAGACAGGGAGGTGGCTATGGCTACACCTTC
>TRBD2|TRBJ2-3|.|TRBV5-6
CASSPEGLAGGSTDTQYF
TGTGCCAGCAGTCCCGAGGGGCTAGCGGGGGGTAGCACAGATACGCAGTATTTT
>.|TRBJ2-7|.|TRBV5-8
CASSLERGSYEQYF
TGTGCCAGCAGCTTGGAGAGGGGGTCCTACGAGCAGTACTTC
>TRBD1|TRBJ2-7|.|TRBV19
CASSRLRDRTYEQYF
TGTGCCAGTAGTCGGCTCCGGGACAGGACCTACGAGCAGTACTTC
>TRBD1|TRBJ1-1|.|TRBV7-6
CASSKQGRTEAFF
TGTGCCAGCAGCAAACAGGGGAGGACTGAAGCTTTCTTT
>TRBD2|TRBJ2-3|.|TRBV10-1
CASSEVPGGAPTDTQYF
TGCGCCAGCAGTGAGGTCCCCGGGGGGGCCCCCACAGATACGCAGTATTTT
>.|TRBJ1-1|.|TRBV4-3
CASSQVLQGEKNTEAFF
TGCGCCAGCAGCCAAGTCCTACAGGGAGAAAAGAACACTGAAGCTTTCTTT
>TRBD2|TRBJ2-1|.|TRBV29-1
CSVLAGGRYNEQFF
TGCAGCGTGCTAGCGGGGGGCCGATACAATGAGCAGTTCTTC
>.|TRBJ2-1|.|TRBV28
CASTPARGTSSYNEQFF
TGTGCCAGCACCCCCGCTCGCGGAACCAGCTCCTACAATGAGCAGTTCTTC
>.|TRBJ2-7|.|TRBV6-5
CASSYEGKPYEQYF
TGTGCCAGCAGTTACGAGGGCAAACCCTACGAGCAGTACTTC
>TRBD1|TRBJ1-5|.|TRBV7-2
CASSPTGGPNQPQHF
TGTGCCAGCAGCCCCACAGGGGGTCCTAATCAGCCCCAGCATTTT
>TRBD1|TRBJ2-7|few|TRBV11-2
CASSLITGTANYEQYF
TGTGCCAGCAGCCTAATCACCGGGACAGCGAATTACGAGCAGTACTTC
>TRBD1|TRBJ1-2|.|TRBV7-3
CASSLLGSGGGYGYTF
TGTGCCAGCAGCTTACTAGGATCAGGGGGCGGCTATGGCTACACCTTC
>TRBD1|TRBJ1-4|.|TRBV19
CASSIELRPRGVNEKLFF
TGTGCCAGTAGTATAGAATTGCGCCCCAGGGGGGTAAATGAAAAACTGTTTTTT
>TRBD2|TRBJ2-7|.|TRBV9
CASSSKTGTSGEHEQYF
TGTGCCAGCAGCTCCAAAACCGGGACTAGCGGCGAGCACGAGCAGTACTTC
>.|TRBJ1-1|.|TRBV29-1
CSVLDRNTEAFF
TGCAGCGTTCTGGACAGGAACACTGAAGCTTTCTTT
>.|TRBJ2-5|.|TRBV13
CASSPGTYQETQYF
TGTGCCAGCAGCCCCGGGACATATCAAGAGACCCAGTACTTC
>TRBD1|TRBJ1-2|.|TRBV5-6
CASSVRDREECGYTF
TGTGCCAGCAGCGTCCGGGACAGGGAAGAGTGTGGCTACACCTTC
>.|TRBJ1-1|.|TRBV6-1
CASRVAGPMNTEAFF
TGTGCCAGCAGGGTCGCGGGGCCAATGAACACTGAAGCTTTCTTT
>TRBD2|TRBJ2-1|once|TRBV25-1
CASSGPGLAGYNEQFF
TGTGCCAGCAGTGGTCCGGGACTAGCGGGTTACAATGAGCAGTTCTTC
>TRBD1|TRBJ1-5|.|TRBV4-3
CASSRTRQGHQPQHF
TGCGCCAGCAGCCGGACCAGACAGGGACATCAGCCCCAGCATTTT
>TRBD2|TRBJ2-7|.|TRBV5-6
CASSLELAGGSYEQYF
TGTGCCAGCAGCTTGGAACTAGCGGGGGGTTCCTACGAGCAGTACTTC
>TRBD2|TRBJ2-2|.|TRBV27
CASSETGKNSGRVTGELFF
TGTGCCAGCAGTGAAACAGGGAAGAATAGCGGGAGGGTGACCGGGGAGCTGTTTTTT
>.|TRBJ1-5|.|TRBV27
CASSLLINQPQHF
TGTGCCAGCAGTTTACTTATAAATCAGCCCCAGCATTTT
>TRBD2|TRBJ2-7|.|TRBV27
CASSYLSPGLAGGPRPSYEQYF
TGTGCCAGCAGTTATTTATCTCCGGGGCTAGCGGGAGGACCCCGACCCTCCTACGAGCAGTACTTC
>.|TRBJ2-5|once|TRBV7-9
CASSFEMTQYF
TGTGCCAGCAGCTTCGAGATGACCCAGTACTTC
>TRBD2|TRBJ2-2|.|TRBV28
CASSPSLAGGLGELFF
TGTGCCAGCAGTCCATCTCTAGCGGGGGGGCTTGGGGAGCTGTTTTTT
>TRBD1|TRBJ2-7|.|TRBV13
CASSLRGQGENSSYEQYF
TGTGCCAGCAGCTTAAGGGGACAGGGGGAGAATAGCTCCTACGAGCAGTACTTC
>.|TRBJ2-1|.|TRBV5-4
CASRVKTSTNEQFF
TGTGCCAGCAGGGTCAAGACTAGTACGAATGAGCAGTTCTTC
>TRBD2|TRBJ2-5|.|TRBV12-5
CASGPVREGKETQYF
TGTGCTAGTGGCCCAGTGCGGGAGGGGAAAGAGACCCAGTACTTC
>.|TRBJ2-7|.|TRBV4-3
CASSQKNNYEQYF
TGCGCCAGCAGCCAAAAAAACAATTACGAGCAGTACTTC
>.|TRBJ2-1|once|TRBV27
CASSLVGVNEQFF
TGTGCCAGCAGTTTGGTAGGGGTCAATGAGCAGTTCTTC
>TRBD2|TRBJ2-5|.|TRBV18
CASSPRTSGRETQYF
TGTGCCAGCTCACCACGGACTAGCGGGAGAGAGACCCAGTACTTC
>TRBD2|TRBJ2-7|.|TRBV10-3
CAISLRGNVGYEQYF
TGTGCCATCAGTCTGCGGGGGAATGTCGGGTACGAGCAGTACTTC
>.|TRBJ2-5|.|TRBV5-4
CASSSRGPRDWGTQYF
TGTGCCAGCAGCTCTCGTGGGCCCAGGGATTGGGGGACCCAGTACTTC
>TRBD2|TRBJ2-7|once|TRBV4-3
CASSQDITSASDPLSYEQYF
TGCGCCAGCAGCCAAGATATAACTAGCGCGAGTGACCCCCTCTCCTACGAGCAGTACTTC
>.|TRBJ1-5|.|TRBV7-2
CASSLETVPFGNQPQHF
TGTGCCAGCAGCTTAGAGACAGTGCCCTTCGGCAATCAGCCCCAGCATTTT
>TRBD2|TRBJ2-7|.|TRBV5-4
CASSLDRSSGSNYEQYF
TGTGCCAGCAGCTTGGATCGGAGTAGCGGGTCGAACTACGAGCAGTACTTC
>.|TRBJ1-1|few|TRBV7-2
CASSMRTPQNTEAFF
TGTGCCAGCAGCATGCGGACACCTCAGAACACTGAAGCTTTCTTT
>.|TRBJ2-1|.|TRBV7-2
CASSPRGGKLPSSYNEQFF
TGTGCCAGCAGCCCAAGGGGGGGGAAACTCCCGAGCTCCTACAATGAGCAGTTCTTC
>TRBD2|TRBJ2-1|.|TRBV7-2
CASSPRLAGGIEQFF
TGTGCCAGCAGCCCTCGACTAGCGGGGGGTATTGAGCAGTTCTTC
>.|TRBJ2-3|once|TRBV29-1
CSVPDTQYF
TGCAGCGTTCCGGATACGCAGTATTTT
>.|TRBJ1-2|.|TRBV9
CASSPRPGTQRGGYTF
TGTGCCAGCAGCCCTCGACCGGGGACTCAACGAGGCGGCTACACCTTC
>TRBD2|TRBJ2-1|.|TRBV15
CATSKPGTSVGQFF
TGTGCCACCAGCAAACCCGGGACTAGCGTGGGGCAGTTCTTC
>.|TRBJ2-3|once|TRBV4-1
CASSQQTSRGADTQYF
TGCGCCAGCAGCCAACAGACTAGCAGGGGCGCAGATACGCAGTATTTT
>.|TRBJ2-7|.|TRBV15
CATSSGAPTYEQYF
TGTGCCACCAGCAGTGGGGCCCCTACCTACGAGCAGTACTTC
>.|TRBJ2-1|.|TRBV6-5
CASSTPTEQFF
TGTGCCAGCAGCACGCCGACAGAGCAGTTCTTC
>TRBD1|TRBJ2-1|.|TRBV29-1
CSVDSLQGGNEQFF
TGCAGCGTTGATAGCTTACAGGGGGGCAATGAGCAGTTCTTC
>.|TRBJ2-1|.|TRBV5-1
CASSLAGRFLDEQFF
TGCGCCAGCAGCTTGGCCGGCAGGTTTCTGGATGAGCAGTTCTTC
>TRBD2|TRBJ2-2|few|TRBV30
CASWKGAPLAGNTGELFF
TGTGCCTCTTGGAAAGGGGCCCCACTAGCGGGGAACACCGGGGAGCTGTTTTTT
>.|TRBJ2-7|few|TRBV5-5
CASSLSRLPEQYF
TGTGCCAGCAGCTTGAGCAGACTCCCTGAGCAGTACTTC
>.|TRBJ1-4|.|TRBV7-9
CASSSTQTKGATNEKLFF
TGTGCCAGCAGCTCGACTCAGACTAAGGGGGCAACTAATGAAAAACTGTTTTTT
>TRBD1|TRBJ1-3|few|TRBV18
CASSPWDRGTGNTIYF
TGTGCCAGCTCACCCTGGGACAGGGGAACTGGAAACACCATATATTTT
>TRBD1|TRBJ2-3|.|TRBV25-1
CASSGTLGQGNTQYF
TGTGCCAGCAGTGGTACCCTGGGACAGGGAAATACGCAGTATTTT
>.|TRBJ2-5|.|TRBV4-1
CASSQAKGGETQYF
TGCGCCAGCAGCCAAGCGAAGGGGGGGGAGACCCAGTACTTC
>.|TRBJ2-2|.|TRBV14
CASSQEQGKSDTGELFF
TGTGCCAGCAGCCAAGAGCAGGGGAAATCGGACACCGGGGAGCTGTTTTTT
>TRBD1|TRBJ2-7|.|TRBV5-1
CASSLTKDPGQGETSYEQYF
TGCGCCAGCAGCTTGACCAAAGACCCGGGGCAGGGGGAGACCTCCTACGAGCAGTACTTC
>TRBD1|TRBJ2-7|.|TRBV5-6
CASSSDRGPYEQYF
TGTGCCAGCAGCTCAGACAGGGGTCCCTACGAGCAGTACTTC